The clone carrying this TCR beta chain was seen only a few times. This sample stems from a study of T-cell reconstitution after alpha-beta-depleted transplantation in children. The authors prepared the TCRbeta library with unique molecular identifiers. TCRdb reprocessed the PCR reads with MiXCR, giving one entry per CDR3 protein. The sample consists of about 610,000 distinct CDR3 sequences, roughly a tenth of them appearing once. The material was PBMCs from the stem cell graft donor, obtained from the stem cell graft. This receptor was identified in a human donor who donated a stem cell graft to a child with acute myeloid leukemia.

The chain's CDR3 is CASSLAAGGHEQFF. In DNA form, the CDR3 reads TGTGCCAGCAGCTTAGCGGCAGGAGGGCATGAGCAGTTCTTC. This sequence joins TRBV7-3 and TRBJ2-1; maybe TRBD2 (6 bases). The V end was cut by 2 bases, the J end by 8 bases, with 13 bases between. Germline CDR1 and CDR2: SGHTA and FQGTGA. The length of the CDR3 is 14 residues.